The clone carrying this TCR beta chain was detected ten times or more. Its antigen is not identified. The sample comes from a study of quantifying T cell responses using KT2 cells. About the study: TCR alpha and beta constant-region primers primed reverse transcription of RNA.

A single-stranded UMI oligo with SP2 sequence was ligated to cDNA 3' ends. An equimolar mix of RC1.1 and RC1.2 primed the beta chain across TRBC1 and TRBC2. Starting with the second PCR, alpha and beta TCR chains went through separate processing. TCRdb reanalysed the UMI-ligation and nested PCR reads using MiXCR and keeps one entry per CDR3 protein. The sample contains 30,000 or so distinct CDR3 sequences, more than 7% of which appear only once. Unfractionated PBMC were spiked with known numbers of KT2 clone cells. Points from the study as a whole: At about one KT2 cell per 100,000 PBMC, KT2 sequences were still detected.

The TCR originated in a human donor. Sample: PBMCs spiked with cells of the T cell clone KT2.

The CDR3 region has the DNA TGCAGCGTTCTAGCTACGAACACTGAAGCTTTCTTT. Translated, it gives CSVLATNTEAFF. The V and J genes are TRBV29-1 and TRBJ1-1; D is undetermined. CDR3 size: 12 residues. CDR1 is SQVTM, CDR2 ANQGSEA, per germline. V lost 5 bases to trimming and J lost 1 base, with 8 bases between them.